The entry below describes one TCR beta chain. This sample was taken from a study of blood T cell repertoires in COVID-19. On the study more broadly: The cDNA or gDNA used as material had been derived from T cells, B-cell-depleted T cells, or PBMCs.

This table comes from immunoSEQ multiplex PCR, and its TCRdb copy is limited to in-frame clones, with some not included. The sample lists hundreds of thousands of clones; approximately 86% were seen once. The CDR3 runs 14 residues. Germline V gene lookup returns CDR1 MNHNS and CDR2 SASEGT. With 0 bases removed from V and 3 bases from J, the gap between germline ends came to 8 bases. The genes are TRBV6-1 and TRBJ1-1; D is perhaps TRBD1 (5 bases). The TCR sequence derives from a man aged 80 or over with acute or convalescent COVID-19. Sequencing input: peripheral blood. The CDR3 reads CASSEAGGDTEAFF. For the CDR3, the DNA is TGTGCCAGCAGTGAAGCCGGGGGGGACACTGAAGCTTTCTTT.